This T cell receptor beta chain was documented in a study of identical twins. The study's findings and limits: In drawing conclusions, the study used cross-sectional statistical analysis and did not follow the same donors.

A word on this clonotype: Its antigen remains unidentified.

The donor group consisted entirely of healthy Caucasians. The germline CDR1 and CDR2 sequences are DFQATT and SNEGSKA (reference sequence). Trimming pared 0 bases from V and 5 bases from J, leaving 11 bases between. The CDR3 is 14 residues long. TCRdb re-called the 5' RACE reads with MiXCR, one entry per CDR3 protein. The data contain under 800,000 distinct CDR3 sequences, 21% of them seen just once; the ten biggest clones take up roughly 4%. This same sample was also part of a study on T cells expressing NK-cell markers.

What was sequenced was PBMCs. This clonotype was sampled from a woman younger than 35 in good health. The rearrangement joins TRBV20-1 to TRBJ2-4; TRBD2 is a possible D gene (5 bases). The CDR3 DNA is TGCAGTGCTAGAGATCGGGGTTTCGAAAACATTCAGTACTTC. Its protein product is CSARDRGFENIQYF.